This T cell receptor (beta chain) was captured in a study of Ad26.COV2.S vaccination and SARS-CoV-2 variants. Study-level information: Intramuscular Ad26.COV2.S at 5x10^10 or 1x10^11 viral particles. Broader study findings: Analyses that measured TCR breadth and depth may have underestimated total T cell responses. Vaccine and placebo recipients had comparable breadth of non-spike TCRs.

The CDR3 is made up of 14 amino acids. In germline, CDR1 is SGHRS, CDR2 YFSETQ. With 2 bases removed from V and 2 bases from J, the gap between germline ends came to 10 bases. To note about this clone: Its antigen is still unknown.

Treatment specified: about 20 received Ad26.COV2.S at low or high dose, single or two shots; 5 received placebo; per-sample allocation not given. Sample collection was performed on day 63 after the first vaccine or placebo injection. Expressing Wuhan-strain SARS-CoV-2 spike, an Ad26 vector served as the vaccine. Assay: immunoSEQ multiplex PCR; the TCRdb copy retains only in-frame clones and omits some. The table includes more than 300,000 clones, 70% to 90% detected once. This clonotype was sampled from a person between 18 and 59 years old who received the Ad26.COV2.S COVID-19 vaccine or a placebo. The material sequenced was peripheral blood, taken in a trial of Ad26.COV2.S vaccine versus placebo. This chain connects TRBV5-1 to TRBJ1-1; no definite D call. CDR3 sequence: CASSFRERNTEAFF. CDR3 nucleotide sequence: TGCGCCAGCAGCTTCCGGGAGAGAAACACTGAAGCTTTCTTT.